This passage covers 4 T cell receptor beta chains from one sample sequenced in a study of technical replicates of blood from a handful of donors. Profiling relied on immunoSEQ multiplex PCR, and the TCRdb table lists in-frame clones only, not all of them. The sample lists about 82,000 clones; 94% were seen once. Input material: T cells isolated from PBMCs. The receptors derive from a human donor in good health.

The V gene is TRBV16, the J gene TRBJ1-1; D is undetermined. The CDR3 sequence is 11 residues long. The ends were cut back, 4 bases at V and 10 bases at J, with 10 bases in the middle. CDR1 is KGHSY, CDR2 FQNENV, per germline. Written as DNA, the CDR3 is TGTGCCAGCAGCCCCTCTGCAGGAGCTTTCTTT. It specifies CASSPSAGAFF.

The V gene is TRBV27, the J gene TRBJ2-3; TRBD2 is a possible D gene (6 bases). The CDR3 is made up of 19 amino acids. Between the trimmed V and J ends, which lost 0 bases and 3 bases, there was a span of 22 bases. Germline V CDR1 and CDR2: MNHEY, SMNVEV (reference sequence). The CDR3 sequence: CASSLSYSGGLVSTDTQYF. In DNA, the CDR3 is TGTGCCAGCAGTTTATCTTATTCCGGGGGACTTGTATCAACAGATACGCAGTATTTT.

This clone was seen a handful of times. The V gene is TRBV7-9, the J gene TRBJ1-1, with D hard to call. The CDR3 totals 11 residues. CDR1 and CDR2 from the germline V gene are SEHNR and FQNEAQ (reference sequence). V was pared by 2 bases and J by 7 bases, with 5 bases between. DNA of the CDR3: TGTGCCAGCAGCTTATCTCTTGAAGCTTTCTTT. Its protein is CASSLSLEAFF.

J is TRBJ1-5 and V is TRBV19; 11 positions match TRBD1. The germline V gene encodes CDR1 LNHDA and CDR2 SQIVND (reference sequence). V lost 5 bases and J lost 6; bases outside the gene matches: 6. The CDR3 has 15 amino acids. CDR3 sequence (DNA): TGTGCCAGTAGTCCCTTGGACAGGGGGCGTCAGCCCCAGCATTTT. It specifies CASSPLDRGRQPQHF.